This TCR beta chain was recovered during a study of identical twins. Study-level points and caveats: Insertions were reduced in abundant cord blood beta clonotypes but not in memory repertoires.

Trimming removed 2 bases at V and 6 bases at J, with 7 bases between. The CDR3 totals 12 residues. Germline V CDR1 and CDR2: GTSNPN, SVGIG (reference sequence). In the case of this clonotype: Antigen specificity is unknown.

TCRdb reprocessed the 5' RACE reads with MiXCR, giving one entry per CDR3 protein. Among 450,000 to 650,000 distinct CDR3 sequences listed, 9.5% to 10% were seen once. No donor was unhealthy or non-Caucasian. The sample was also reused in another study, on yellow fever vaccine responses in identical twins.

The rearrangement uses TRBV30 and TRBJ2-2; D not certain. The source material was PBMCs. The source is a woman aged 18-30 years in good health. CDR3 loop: CAWSPGAGELFF. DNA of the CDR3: TGTGCCTGGAGTCCAGGAGCCGGGGAGCTGTTTTTT.